The rows below give T cell receptor beta chains drawn from one sample of a study of CD8+ T cells in alopecia areata. The method was immunoSEQ multiplex PCR; TCRdb's version includes in-frame clones alone and lacks a portion of them. The table includes about 110,000 clones, 45% to 70% detected once. Sequencing was performed on CD8+ T cells sorted from blood. The receptors come from a human donor in good health. Each CDR3 is given with its conserved first and last residue. The D gene is left open where the match is weak. Only part of the rows carry a size: once, few, many, or a class if the clone is expanded.

v_call	j_call	d_call	clone_size	cdr3_aa	cdr3_nt
TRBV5-6	TRBJ2-7	-	-	CASSLGTHEQYF	TGTGCCAGCAGCTTGGGGACGCACGAGCAGTACTTC
TRBV27	TRBJ2-5	-	-	CASSPGPKAQYF	TGTGCCAGCAGCCCTGGACCGAAAGCCCAGTACTTC
TRBV19	TRBJ1-2	-	few	CASEQDWATNYGYTF	TGTGCCTCCGAGCAGGACTGGGCGACTAACTATGGCTACACCTTC
TRBV4-1	TRBJ2-4	-	-	CASSLLHLAKNIQYF	TGCGCCAGCAGCCTGCTCCATCTAGCCAAAAACATTCAGTACTTC
TRBV7-9	TRBJ2-7	-	-	CASSGNAGRPYEQYF	TGTGCCAGCAGCGGGAACGCGGGACGTCCTTACGAGCAGTACTTC
TRBV7-8	TRBJ2-3	-	few	CASSLAVGDAQYF	TGTGCCAGCAGCTTAGCGGTGGGTGATGCGCAGTATTTT
TRBV29-1	TRBJ1-1	-	few	CSVEDGDPVPEAFF	TGCAGCGTTGAAGACGGGGACCCGGTTCCTGAAGCTTTCTTT
TRBV9	TRBJ2-5	-	few	CASSPKGVGETQYF	TGTGCCAGCAGTCCAAAGGGGGTAGGGGAGACCCAGTACTTC
TRBV2	TRBJ1-2	TRBD1	-	CAGHSGTAYGYTF	TGTGCCGGGCATTCCGGGACAGCCTATGGCTACACCTTC
TRBV29-1	TRBJ1-4	-	-	CSVGGRGLYEKLFF	TGCAGCGTGGGGGGCCGGGGGCTTTATGAAAAACTGTTTTTT
TRBV30	TRBJ2-1	-	few	CAWLSGGHNEQFF	TGTGCCTGGCTTAGTGGGGGCCACAATGAGCAGTTCTTC
TRBV11-1	TRBJ2-1	-	-	CASSLAEPYNEQFF	TGTGCCAGCAGCTTAGCGGAACCCTACAATGAGCAGTTCTTC
TRBV2	TRBJ1-2	TRBD1	-	CASSEDWDRGYGYTF	TGTGCCAGCAGTGAAGATTGGGACAGGGGCTATGGCTACACCTTC
TRBV30	TRBJ1-4	-	-	CAWSPPGTNEKLFF	TGTGCCTGGAGTCCTCCAGGAACTAATGAAAAACTGTTTTTT
TRBV5-6	TRBJ2-7	TRBD1	few	CASSGGQGAYEQYF	TGTGCCAGCAGCGGAGGACAGGGGGCTTACGAGCAGTACTTC
TRBV7-9	TRBJ1-2	TRBD1	-	CASSSTGLWNGYTF	TGTGCCAGCAGCTCGACAGGGTTGTGGAATGGCTACACCTTC
TRBV4-3	TRBJ2-2	TRBD1	-	CASSPDRAAGELFF	TGCGCCAGCAGCCCCGACAGGGCGGCCGGGGAGCTGTTTTTT
TRBV5-6	TRBJ1-1	-	-	CASSLLIAEAFF	TGTGCCAGCAGCTTGCTTATTGCTGAAGCTTTCTTT
TRBV2	TRBJ2-5	-	-	CASSVTGQETQYF	TGTGCCAGCAGTGTGACTGGTCAAGAGACCCAGTACTTC
TRBV4-3	TRBJ1-4	-	few	CASSRGDKTNEKLFF	TGCGCCAGCAGCCGCGGGGACAAAACTAATGAAAAACTGTTTTTT
TRBV11-2	TRBJ2-3	TRBD2	-	CASSLGLAGDTQYF	TGTGCCAGCAGCCTCGGACTAGCGGGGGATACGCAGTATTTT
TRBV28	TRBJ1-2	-	once	CASSLNTANYGYTF	TGTGCCAGCAGTTTAAACACCGCGAACTATGGCTACACCTTC
TRBV7-3	TRBJ2-2	-	once	CASSSRAGELFF	TGTGCCAGCAGCTCCAGGGCCGGGGAGCTGTTTTTT
TRBV5-6	TRBJ1-6	-	-	CASSLPGENSPLHF	TGTGCCAGCAGCTTACCCGGGGAGAATTCACCCCTCCACTTT
TRBV25-1	TRBJ2-7	-	few	CASSEYGVSSKSLYEQYF	TGTGCCAGCAGTGAATATGGGGTATCTTCCAAATCTCTCTACGAGCAGTACTTC
TRBV9	TRBJ2-5	-	-	CASSDRDETQYF	TGTGCCAGCAGCGATAGGGACGAGACCCAGTACTTC
TRBV6-5	TRBJ2-2	TRBD1	-	CASSRTGGGELFF	TGTGCCAGCAGTCGCACAGGGGGCGGGGAGCTGTTTTTT
TRBV5-6	TRBJ1-1	TRBD1	-	CASGDRGLNTEAFF	TGTGCCAGCGGCGACAGGGGACTGAACACTGAAGCTTTCTTT
TRBV7-9	TRBJ1-2	-	few	CASSSGQDGYTF	TGTGCCAGCAGCTCCGGACAAGATGGCTACACCTTC
TRBV13	TRBJ2-7	-	-	CASSLALGYEQYF	TGTGCCAGCAGCTTAGCGCTGGGGTACGAGCAGTACTTC
TRBV23-1	TRBJ1-1	-	-	CASSQSNRLLEAFF	TGCGCCAGCAGTCAATCAAACCGTCTACTTGAAGCTTTCTTT
TRBV7-9	TRBJ2-7	-	-	CASSLTRNEQYF	TGTGCCAGCAGCTTAACCAGGAACGAGCAGTACTTC
TRBV19	TRBJ2-7	-	-	CASSISGANEQYF	TGTGCCAGTAGTATCTCTGGGGCCAACGAGCAGTACTTC
TRBV7-3	TRBJ2-7	-	-	CASSRRGQAIYEQYF	TGTGCCAGCAGCCGGCGGGGACAAGCGATTTACGAGCAGTACTTC
TRBV19	TRBJ2-5	-	-	CASSLRLGETQYF	TGTGCCAGTAGTCTGCGACTAGGAGAGACCCAGTACTTC
TRBV29-1	TRBJ2-5	-	-	CSVEDHGAEETQYF	TGCAGCGTTGAAGATCACGGGGCCGAAGAGACCCAGTACTTC
TRBV4-3	TRBJ1-2	-	-	CASSQGRGKGYGYTF	TGCGCCAGCAGCCAAGGGCGGGGAAAAGGCTATGGCTACACCTTC
TRBV19	TRBJ1-2	-	-	CASSPGQWGYTF	TGTGCCAGTAGTCCGGGACAATGGGGCTACACCTTC
TRBV29-1	TRBJ1-1	TRBD1	few	CSVESTGTGPTEAFF	TGCAGCGTTGAATCCACAGGGACAGGGCCCACTGAAGCTTTCTTT
TRBV13	TRBJ2-1	TRBD1	-	CASSLGGQGRNEQFF	TGTGCCAGCAGCTTAGGCGGACAGGGTCGCAATGAGCAGTTCTTC
TRBV25-1	TRBJ2-7	-	few	CASSESQFYEQYF	TGTGCCAGCAGTGAATCGCAGTTCTACGAGCAGTACTTC
TRBV4-3	TRBJ2-1	-	-	CASSQMAGVLNRNEQFF	TGCGCCAGCAGCCAAATGGCTGGGGTCTTAAACCGCAATGAGCAGTTCTTC
TRBV6-5	TRBJ2-1	-	few	CASSYSLNEQFF	TGTGCCAGCAGTTATAGTCTCAATGAGCAGTTCTTC
TRBV7-8	TRBJ1-1	-	-	CASSYSLNTEAFF	TGTGCCAGCAGCTACAGTCTAAACACTGAAGCTTTCTTT
TRBV19	TRBJ1-1	TRBD1	-	CASSILAGGTEAFF	TGTGCCAGTAGTATTCTGGCAGGGGGGACTGAAGCTTTCTTT
TRBV28	TRBJ2-3	TRBD2	-	CASSAKIAGGRTDTQYF	TGTGCCAGCAGTGCCAAAATAGCGGGGGGACGCACAGATACGCAGTATTTT